The rows below give T cell receptor beta chains drawn from one sample of a study of regulatory T cells in long-lasting Graves disease. TCRdb itself ran the multiplex PCR reads through MiXCR, one entry per CDR3 protein. The data contain about 290,000 distinct CDR3 sequences, around 20% of them seen just once; the ten biggest clones take up approximately 60%. Material: peripheral blood mononuclear cells (PBMCs), obtained when the disease was refractory, from a patient treated with antithyroid drugs. These receptors were obtained from a female donor with Graves disease. The CDR3 runs from the conserved cysteine through the conserved F or W. The D gene is left open where the match is weak.

TRBD2,TRBJ2-5,TRBV28,CASSLLAGQETQYF
NA,TRBJ2-5,TRBV20-1,CSAHREETQYF
NA,TRBJ1-2,TRBV19,CASSIGDLYYGYTF
TRBD2,TRBJ2-7,TRBV7-2,CASSSSGIEQYF
NA,TRBJ1-5,TRBV11-2,CASSSDTNQPQHF
TRBD2,TRBJ2-2,TRBV3-1,CASSQYSGTSGRSTGELFF
TRBD2,TRBJ2-1,TRBV28,CASSWGGGGSRDEQFF
NA,TRBJ1-2,TRBV10-3,CAISESRGQGYGYTF
TRBD1,TRBJ1-6,TRBV2,CASSPGTGSNSPLHF
NA,TRBJ1-5,TRBV28,CASSLSEVSNQPQHF
TRBD2,TRBJ2-7,TRBV27,CASSSVAGLEQYF
NA,TRBJ1-2,TRBV28,CASRIQKHYGYTF
TRBD1,TRBJ1-1,TRBV19,CASSTSYRGRGTEAFF
NA,TRBJ1-1,TRBV6-2/TRBV6-3,CASNRRDTEAFF
NA,TRBJ2-7,TRBV5-6,CASSLDWGFEQYF
NA,TRBJ1-2,TRBV28,CASSLPGTPYGYTF